A selection of T cell receptor beta chains follows, all from one sample in a study of metastatic and nonmetastatic thyroid tumors. TCRdb used MiXCR to call clones anew from the PCR reads. Here the sample spans fewer than 20,000 clones, around a fifth being singletons. The sequencing input was tumor tissue. The receptors originated from a female donor with papillary thyroid cancer or a benign thyroid nodule (not recorded which). Some clones in this sample may be carry-over from other donors' samples. CDR3s include the opening cysteine and the closing phenylalanine or tryptophan.

j_gene | v_gene | CDR3aa
TRBJ1-2 | TRBV2 | CASSLAGGRTF
TRBJ2-1 | TRBV2 | CASRDRGWGNEQFF
TRBJ2-5 | TRBV5-6 | CASSFRQGVVETQYF
TRBJ2-7 | TRBV7-9 | CASSLNAYEQYF
TRBJ1-2 | TRBV12-3/TRBV12-4 | CASSLARGYGYTF
TRBJ2-2 | TRBV6-2/TRBV6-3 | CASKISDTGELFF
TRBJ2-3 | TRBV20-1 | CSARPGGRGQDTQYF
TRBJ2-3 | TRBV12-3/TRBV12-4 | CASSPPGDTQYF
TRBJ1-1 | TRBV28 | CASSLRRRTFF
TRBJ2-6 | TRBV3-1 | CASRATVTISGANVLTF
TRBJ2-5 | TRBV7-9 | CASNVAYPAETQYF
TRBJ1-1 | TRBV7-6 | CASSLSGGWEAFF
TRBJ2-7 | TRBV5-1 | CASSPRGESSYEQYF
TRBJ1-5 | TRBV28 | CASRDRGFNQPQHF
TRBJ1-2 | TRBV6-1 | CASSLRDTPYGGYTF
TRBJ2-2 | TRBV4-2 | CASSQDVDGSTGELFF
TRBJ2-3 | TRBV20-1 | CSARALKQGLIADTQYF
TRBJ2-3 | TRBV20-1 | CSARDHEGSMSTDTQYF
TRBJ2-7 | TRBV10-3 | CAISESVPGYEQYF
TRBJ2-3 | TRBV7-8 | CASSGWGRDADTQYF
TRBJ2-7 | TRBV7-9 | CASSLTGTGVGEQYF
TRBJ2-1 | TRBV6-1 | CASSEKESGVEQFF
TRBJ2-3 | TRBV28 | CASSLWADTQYF
TRBJ1-5 | TRBV19 | CASSIMGGDQPQHF
TRBJ2-7 | TRBV9 | CASSPSVGLAAYEQYF
TRBJ1-1 | TRBV30 | CASRDKGWTEAFF
TRBJ2-1 | TRBV6-1 | CASSHLSSYNEQFF
TRBJ2-2 | TRBV11-1 | CASSFREIHGGELFF
TRBJ2-7 | TRBV20-1 | CSARGRSYEQYF